The rows below give T cell receptor beta chains drawn from one sample of a study of response to subunit inactivated influenza vaccine. A single record per CDR3 protein comes from TCRdb applying MiXCR to the RT-PCR reads. The sample includes approximately 500,000 distinct CDR3 sequences, 10% to 15% of them seen just once. Sequences were derived from PBMCs from blood, sampled about 40 days after vaccination. The receptor set was obtained from a man between 50 and 59 years old who received an inactivated influenza vaccine. Both conserved end residues are part of each CDR3. The D gene is left open where the match is weak. The size entry is marked missing in some rows and otherwise reads once, few, many or a size class.

TRBV15	TRBJ2-2	-	-	CATSREGGRGRVLFF	TGTGCCACCAGCAGAGAAGGCGGTAGGGGCCGGGTACTGTTTTTT
TRBV5-4	TRBJ1-2	-	-	CASGRAGYGYTF	TGTGCCAGCGGCAGGGCGGGCTATGGCTACACCTTC
TRBV29-1	TRBJ1-1	-	few	CSVGMGSATEAFF	TGCAGCGTTGGAATGGGGTCAGCAACTGAAGCTTTCTTT
TRBV11-3	TRBJ2-1	TRBD2	few	CASSKTGTSGSYNEQFF	TGTGCCAGCAGCAAAACCGGGACTAGCGGGAGTTACAATGAGCAGTTCTTC
TRBV4-1	TRBJ2-7	-	-	CASGNGHKAPYEQYF	TGCGCCAGCGGCAATGGGCACAAGGCCCCCTACGAGCAGTACTTC
TRBV7-9	TRBJ2-3	TRBD2	-	CASSTDSGETQYF	TGTGCCAGCAGCACGGATAGCGGGGAGACGCAGTATTTT
TRBV7-6	TRBJ2-1	TRBD2	many	CASSGQRESPNEQFF	TGTGCCAGCAGCGGTCAGCGGGAGTCCCCCAATGAGCAGTTCTTC
TRBV7-9	TRBJ2-2	-	-	CASSSLALTNTGELFF	TGTGCCAGCAGCTCCCTAGCGCTAACGAACACCGGGGAGCTGTTTTTT
TRBV4-1	TRBJ2-1	TRBD2	-	CASSQAGGKNNEQFF	TGCGCCAGCAGCCAAGCGGGAGGAAAAAACAATGAGCAGTTCTTC
TRBV10-3	TRBJ2-5	TRBD2	few	CAISETSGAQETQYF	TGTGCCATCAGCGAAACTAGCGGGGCCCAAGAGACCCAGTACTTC
TRBV9	TRBJ2-7	TRBD2	-	CASSVGGASGMYEQYF	TGTGCCAGCAGCGTAGGGGGTGCTAGCGGGATGTACGAGCAGTACTTC
TRBV5-1	TRBJ2-3	TRBD2	few	CASSISTSGSADTQYF	TGCGCCAGCAGCATATCGACTAGCGGGAGCGCAGATACGCAGTATTTT
TRBV28	TRBJ2-1	-	many	CASSSLGDNEQFF	TGTGCCAGCAGTTCACTAGGCGACAATGAGCAGTTCTTC
TRBV2	TRBJ2-6	-	-	CASSVGLAGANVLTF	TGTGCCAGCAGTGTAGGGTTAGCTGGGGCCAACGTCCTGACTTTC
TRBV15	TRBJ2-3	-	-	CATSRVGGRTDTQYF	TGTGCCACCAGCAGAGTGGGCGGACGCACAGATACGCAGTATTTT
TRBV5-5	TRBJ2-1	TRBD1	-	CASSFGQGGGEQFF	TGTGCCAGCAGCTTTGGACAGGGCGGCGGGGAGCAGTTCTTC
TRBV29-1	TRBJ2-3	TRBD2	-	CSALRSGSTDTQYF	TGCAGCGCGTTGCGTAGCGGGAGTACAGATACGCAGTATTTT
TRBV5-8	TRBJ2-7	TRBD1	few	CASSKKNRGTYEQYF	TGTGCCAGCAGCAAAAAGAACAGGGGGACCTACGAGCAGTACTTC
TRBV20-1	TRBJ2-3	TRBD2	-	CCARDIAGVPPDTQYF	TGCTGTGCTAGAGATATAGCGGGAGTTCCCCCAGATACGCAGTATTTT
TRBV4-3	TRBJ2-1	-	few	CASSQQGFNEQFF	TGCGCCAGCAGCCAACAGGGGTTCAATGAGCAGTTCTTC
TRBV10-3	TRBJ1-2	TRBD1	-	CAVQGQLNYGYTF	TGTGCCGTTCAGGGACAGCTTAACTATGGCTACACCTTC
TRBV10-3	TRBJ2-1	-	-	CAISESLVADGGQFF	TGTGCCATCAGTGAGTCCCTGGTGGCGGATGGGGGGCAGTTCTTC
TRBV7-6	TRBJ1-6	-	few	CASSFDQFNSPLHF	TGTGCCAGCAGCTTCGATCAGTTTAATTCACCCCTCCACTTT
TRBV12-3/TRBV12-4	TRBJ2-1	-	-	CASSLTDEQFF	TGTGCCAGCAGTTTGACAGACGAGCAGTTCTTC
TRBV10-3	TRBJ2-7	TRBD2	once	CATSLAGGTGNEQYF	TGTGCCACCTCCCTAGCGGGAGGGACGGGGAACGAGCAGTACTTC